Below, 6 T cell receptor beta chains from the same sample are listed, as sequenced in a study of shared clonotypes between healthy human individuals (dated by TCRdb to 2019 to 2021). Libraries were made using the immunoSEQ multiplex PCR assay. Held by TCRdb, this immuneACCESS table contains in-frame sequences only and omits some clones. Under half of the omission traces to an unresolved V gene where checked; the cause of the rest is unknown. This sample lists 450,000 to 550,000 clones; about four fifths were detected once. The ten most abundant clones make up around 13% of the sample. The material sequenced was PBMCs. These receptor sequences come from a woman aged 40 to 50 in good health. Some clones in this sample may be carry-over from other donors' samples.

Comments on this clone: In the same sample, other DNA sequences code for this CDR3. The V and J genes are TRBV28 and TRBJ2-4; D perhaps matches TRBD2 (5 bases). This CDR3 spans 13 amino acids. V lost 2 bases and J lost 7, with 9 bases in between. Germline V lookup: CDR1 MDHEN, CDR2 SYDVKM. CDR3: CASSLGGRNIQYF. CDR3 bases: TGTGCCAGCAGTTTAGGCGGGCGGAACATTCAGTACTTC.

This rearrangement joins TRBV1 to TRBJ2-5. TRBV1 is described as a pseudogene. This CDR3 region has 17 residues. This CDR3 reads CTSSQVPNRGGQETQYF. DNA for the CDR3: TGCACCAGCAGCCAAGTCCCCAACAGGGGAGGGCAAGAGACCCAGTACTTC.

This chain joins TRBV7-8 and TRBJ1-3; D unresolved. This CDR3 has 16 amino acids. CDR1 is SGHVS, CDR2 FQNEAQ, per germline. Deletions cut 5 bases from V and 7 bases from J, with 21 bases between. CDR3 protein: CASSGNRAAKGNTIYF. Here the CDR3 DNA reads TGTGCCAGCAGCGGGAACCGGGCGGCAAAAGGGAACACCATATATTTT.

About this clone: The sample holds other DNA sequences that translate to the same CDR3. The chain combines TRBV28 with TRBJ2-3; D is uncertain. Trimming removed 5 bases at V and 7 bases at J, with 10 bases between. Germline CDR1 is MDHEN and CDR2 is SYDVKM. The CDR3 runs to 12 residues. The CDR3 is CASSAGRNTQYF. CDR3 DNA sequence: TGTGCCAGCAGTGCAGGACGTAATACGCAGTATTTT.

The chain employs TRBV2 and TRBJ1-1; TRBD1 matches 8 bases. This CDR3 is built from 14 residues. The germline CDR1 and CDR2 sequences are SNHLY and FYNNEI. Germline trimming cut 5 bases from V and 11 bases from J; bases unmatched to any gene: 13. The CDR3 loop reads CASSRAGTGSFAFF. CDR3 in DNA: TGTGCCAGCAGTAGAGCCGGGACAGGATCGTTCGCTTTCTTT.

Details on this clone: Different DNA sequences within this sample yield the same CDR3. The chain carries TRBV2 and TRBJ2-5, with unresolved D. Between the trimmed V and J ends, which lost 2 bases and 4 bases, there was a span of 2 bases. This CDR3 contains 11 residues. The V gene's germline CDR1 is SNHLY and CDR2 FYNNEI. CDR3 coding DNA: TGTGCCAGCAGTGAACGAGAGACCCAGTACTTC. Translated, it gives CASSERETQYF.